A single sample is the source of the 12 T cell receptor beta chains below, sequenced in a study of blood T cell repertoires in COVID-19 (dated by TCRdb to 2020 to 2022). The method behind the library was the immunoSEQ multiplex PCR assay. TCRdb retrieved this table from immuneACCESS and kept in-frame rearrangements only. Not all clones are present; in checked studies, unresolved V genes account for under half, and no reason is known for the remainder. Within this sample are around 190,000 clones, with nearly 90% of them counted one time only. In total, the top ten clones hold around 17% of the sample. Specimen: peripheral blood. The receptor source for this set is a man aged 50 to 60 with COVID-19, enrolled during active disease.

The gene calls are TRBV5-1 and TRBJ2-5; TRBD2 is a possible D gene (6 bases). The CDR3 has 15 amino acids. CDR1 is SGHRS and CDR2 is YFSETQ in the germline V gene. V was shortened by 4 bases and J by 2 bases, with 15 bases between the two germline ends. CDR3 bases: TGCGCCAGCAGCAGGGCTAGCGAAATACAAGAGACCCAGTACTTC. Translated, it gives CASSRASEIQETQYF.

CDR3 sequence: CASSLAGRAVDEQYF. The CDR3 coding sequence is TGCGCCAGCAGCTTGGCAGGGAGGGCCGTCGACGAGCAGTACTTC. The chain is built from TRBV5-1 and TRBJ2-7; TRBD2 aligns across 7 bases. The length of the CDR3 is 15 residues. CDR1 and CDR2 from the germline V gene are SGHRS and YFSETQ. The V segment lost 0 bases and the J segment 5 bases; nucleotides outside the gene matches: 8. The whole variable domain, remainder taken from reference TRBV5-1 and TRBJ2-7, is KAGVTQTPRYLIKTRGQQVTLSCSPISGHRSVSWYQQTPGQGLQFLFEYFSETQRNKGNFPGRFSGRQFSNSRSEMNVSTLELGDSALYLCASSLAGRAVDEQYFGPGTRLTVT.

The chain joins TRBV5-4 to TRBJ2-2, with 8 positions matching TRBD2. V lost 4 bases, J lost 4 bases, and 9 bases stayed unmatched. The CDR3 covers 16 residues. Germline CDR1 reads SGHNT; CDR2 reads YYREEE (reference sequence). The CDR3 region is CASSVGLGVGTGELFF. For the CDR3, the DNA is TGTGCCAGCAGCGTGGGACTAGGAGTTGGCACCGGGGAGCTGTTTTTT.

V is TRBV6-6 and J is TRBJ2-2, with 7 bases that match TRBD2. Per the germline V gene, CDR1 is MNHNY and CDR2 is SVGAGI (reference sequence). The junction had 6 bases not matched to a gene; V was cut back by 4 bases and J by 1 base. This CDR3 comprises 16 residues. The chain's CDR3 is CASSSPSGQNTGELFF. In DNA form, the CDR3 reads TGTGCCAGCAGTTCGCCTAGCGGACAGAACACCGGGGAGCTGTTTTTT.

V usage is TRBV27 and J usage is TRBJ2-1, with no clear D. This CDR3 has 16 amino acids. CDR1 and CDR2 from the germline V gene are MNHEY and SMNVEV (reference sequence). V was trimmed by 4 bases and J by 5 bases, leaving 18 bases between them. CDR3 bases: TGTGCCAGCAGTTCAATTCCCGAGGCCGAGGACAATGAGCAGTTCTTC. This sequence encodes CASSSIPEAEDNEQFF.

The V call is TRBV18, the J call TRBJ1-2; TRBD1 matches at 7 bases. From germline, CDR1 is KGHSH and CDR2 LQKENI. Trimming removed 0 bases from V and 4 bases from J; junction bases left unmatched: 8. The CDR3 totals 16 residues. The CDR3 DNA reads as TGTGCCAGCTCACCACCGAGGGGACAGACCCTCTATGGCTACACCTTC. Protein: CASSPPRGQTLYGYTF.

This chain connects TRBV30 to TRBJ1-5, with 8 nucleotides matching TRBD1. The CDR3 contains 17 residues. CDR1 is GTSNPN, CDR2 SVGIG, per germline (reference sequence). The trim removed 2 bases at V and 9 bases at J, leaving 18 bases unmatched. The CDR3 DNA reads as TGTGCCTGGAGTCAAGGGGTTTACAGGGGGACCCAGACGCCCCAGCATTTT. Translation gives CAWSQGVYRGTQTPQHF.

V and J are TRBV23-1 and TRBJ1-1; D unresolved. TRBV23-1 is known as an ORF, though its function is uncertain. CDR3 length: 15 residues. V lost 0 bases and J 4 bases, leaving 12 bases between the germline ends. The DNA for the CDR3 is TGCGCCAGCAGTCAATCCGCAGGAGGTAGCACTGAAGCTTTCTTT. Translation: CASSQSAGGSTEAFF.

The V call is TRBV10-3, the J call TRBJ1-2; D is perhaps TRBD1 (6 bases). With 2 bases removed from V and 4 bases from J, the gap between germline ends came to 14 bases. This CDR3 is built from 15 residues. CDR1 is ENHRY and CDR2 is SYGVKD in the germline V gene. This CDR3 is CAISEQDSQGYGYTF. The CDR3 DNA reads TGTGCCATCAGTGAGCAGGACAGTCAAGGCTATGGCTACACCTTC.

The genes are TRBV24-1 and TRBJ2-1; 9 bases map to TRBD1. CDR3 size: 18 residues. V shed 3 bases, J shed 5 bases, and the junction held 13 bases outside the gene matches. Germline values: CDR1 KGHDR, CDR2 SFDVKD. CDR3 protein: CATSDTGQGLPAHNEQFF. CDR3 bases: TGTGCCACCAGTGATACCGGACAGGGGCTACCGGCCCACAATGAGCAGTTCTTC.

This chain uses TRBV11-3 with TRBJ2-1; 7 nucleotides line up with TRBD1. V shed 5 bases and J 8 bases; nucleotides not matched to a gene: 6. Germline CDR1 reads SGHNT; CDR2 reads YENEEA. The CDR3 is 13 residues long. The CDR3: CASSAQGGDEQFF. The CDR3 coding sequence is TGTGCCAGCAGCGCTCAAGGGGGCGATGAGCAGTTCTTC.

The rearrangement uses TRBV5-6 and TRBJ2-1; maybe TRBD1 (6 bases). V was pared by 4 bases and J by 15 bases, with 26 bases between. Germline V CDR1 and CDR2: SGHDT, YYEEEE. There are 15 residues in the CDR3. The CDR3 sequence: CASSPIDRMHSELFF. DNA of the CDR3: TGTGCCAGCAGCCCCATCGACAGGATGCATTCTGAGTTGTTCTTC.